A selection of T cell receptor beta chains follows, all from one sample in a study of blood T cell repertoires in COVID-19. Sequenced by immunoSEQ multiplex PCR; TCRdb stores in-frame clones only, minus some. The repertoire has over 350,000 clones, 70% to 90% of them found once; the top ten carry more than 1%. Material for sequencing was PBMCs or T cells enriched from blood (not recorded which). These receptors came from a young woman who had recovered from COVID-19. Each CDR3 is given with its conserved first and last residue. A D gene is named only where the DNA matches it firmly. Size is stated for part of the rows, as once, few or many counts, or as a class when the clone is expanded.

D: TRBD1; J: TRBJ1-3; size: NA; V: TRBV13; CDR3: CASAGGTGNTIYF; DNA: TGTGCCAGTGCAGGGGGCACCGGAAACACCATATATTTT
D: NA; J: TRBJ2-3; size: once; V: TRBV2; CDR3: CASSADSSTDTQYF; DNA: TGTGCCAGCAGCGCAGACAGTAGCACAGATACGCAGTATTTT
D: TRBD1; J: TRBJ1-2; size: NA; V: TRBV28; CDR3: CASSAYQGANYGYTF; DNA: TGTGCCAGCAGCGCATACCAGGGGGCGAACTATGGCTACACCTTC
D: NA; J: TRBJ1-4; size: NA; V: TRBV21-1; CDR3: CASSADAYRVALVEAATNEKLFF; DNA: TGTGCCAGCAGCGCAGACGCTTACAGGGTAGCCTTAGTTGAGGCGGCAACTAATGAAAAACTGTTTTTT
D: NA; J: TRBJ2-4; size: once; V: TRBV30; CDR3: CAWSARKNIQYF; DNA: TGTGCCTGGAGCGCCCGGAAAAACATTCAGTACTTC
D: TRBD2; J: TRBJ2-1; size: NA; V: TRBV5-1; CDR3: CASSLEPGREYNEQFF; DNA: TGCGCCAGCAGCTTGGAGCCGGGGAGGGAATACAATGAGCAGTTCTTC
D: NA; J: TRBJ2-7; size: NA; V: TRBV14; CDR3: CATFQGGEQYF; DNA: TGTGCCACCTTCCAGGGAGGCGAGCAGTACTTC
D: NA; J: TRBJ1-2; size: NA; V: TRBV5-6; CDR3: CASSLAGNYGYTF; DNA: TGTGCCAGCAGCTTGGCAGGGAACTATGGCTACACCTTC
D: NA; J: TRBJ1-2; size: once; V: TRBV28; CDR3: CASSLGQNYGYTF; DNA: TGTGCCAGCAGTTTAGGACAGAACTATGGCTACACCTTC
D: TRBD1; J: TRBJ1-5; size: NA; V: TRBV5-8; CDR3: CASSFTTGGGSRPQHF; DNA: TGTGCCAGCAGCTTCACGACAGGGGGGGGGTCGCGGCCCCAGCATTTT
D: TRBD2; J: TRBJ2-5; size: NA; V: TRBV20-1; CDR3: CSASRLAGTQETQYF; DNA: TGCAGTGCTAGTCGACTAGCGGGGACCCAAGAGACCCAGTACTTC
D: NA; J: TRBJ2-1; size: NA; V: TRBV5-6; CDR3: CASSLVDSEQFF; DNA: TGTGCCAGCAGCTTGGTGGACTCCGAGCAGTTCTTC
D: TRBD1; J: TRBJ1-1; size: NA; V: TRBV2; CDR3: CASTRRDRGLAGTEAFF; DNA: TGTGCCAGCACCAGAAGGGACAGGGGGCTCGCGGGCACTGAAGCTTTCTTT
D: TRBD2; J: TRBJ2-1; size: NA; V: TRBV6-5; CDR3: CASSSTSGGYNEQFF; DNA: TGTGCCAGCAGCTCGACTAGCGGGGGGTACAATGAGCAGTTCTTC
D: TRBD2; J: TRBJ2-3; size: NA; V: TRBV3-1/TRBV3-2; CDR3: CASSQVIFASGGSSTDTQYF; DNA: TGTGCCAGCAGCCAAGTGATCTTCGCTAGCGGGGGTTCGAGCACAGATACGCAGTATTTT
D: NA; J: TRBJ1-1; size: NA; V: TRBV5-1; CDR3: CASSLRPLGSDTQRNTEAFF; DNA: TGCGCCAGCAGCTTGCGGCCACTCGGATCGGACACCCAGCGGAACACTGAAGCTTTCTTT
D: TRBD1; J: TRBJ1-5; size: NA; V: TRBV19; CDR3: CASSVETGASNQPQHF; DNA: TGTGCCAGTAGTGTTGAAACAGGGGCAAGCAATCAGCCCCAGCATTTT
D: NA; J: TRBJ2-2; size: NA; V: TRBV9; CDR3: CASSRSGQNTGELFF; DNA: TGTGCCAGCAGCCGTAGCGGACAGAACACCGGGGAGCTGTTTTTT
D: TRBD1; J: TRBJ2-7; size: NA; V: TRBV28; CDR3: CASSPREGDRGRLRYEQYF; DNA: TGTGCCAGCAGTCCCCGTGAGGGGGACAGGGGACGGCTACGCTACGAGCAGTACTTC
D: TRBD1; J: TRBJ1-5; size: NA; V: TRBV5-1; CDR3: CASSSTGGGGQPQHF; DNA: TGCGCCAGCAGCTCGACAGGGGGCGGCGGTCAGCCCCAGCATTTT
D: TRBD1; J: TRBJ2-5; size: NA; V: TRBV9; CDR3: CASSAGQGGIETQYF; DNA: TGTGCCAGCAGCGCAGGACAGGGCGGGATAGAGACCCAGTACTTC
D: TRBD1; J: TRBJ2-2; size: NA; V: TRBV14; CDR3: CASSLWQGDQAGELFF; DNA: TGTGCCAGCAGCCTGTGGCAGGGGGACCAGGCCGGGGAGCTGTTTTTT
D: TRBD1; J: TRBJ2-2; size: NA; V: TRBV3-1/TRBV3-2; CDR3: CASSLAGGNTGELFF; DNA: TGTGCCAGCAGCCTGGCAGGGGGTAACACCGGGGAGCTGTTTTTT
D: NA; J: TRBJ2-5; size: NA; V: TRBV28; CDR3: CASTHGGQETQYF; DNA: TGTGCCAGCACCCATGGCGGCCAAGAGACCCAGTACTTC
D: TRBD1; J: TRBJ2-7; size: once; V: TRBV6-5; CDR3: CARLRNRGSYEQYF; DNA: TGTGCCAGGTTACGGAACAGGGGCTCCTACGAGCAGTACTTC